Listed below are T cell receptor beta chains from one sample, sequenced in a study of CD8+ T cells in alopecia areata. Measured with immunoSEQ multiplex PCR; TCRdb has only the in-frame clones, and not every one. The sample lists about 64,000 clones, roughly 45% seen once, with roughly 51% in the top ten. The sample comprised NKG2D-low CD8+ T cells sorted from blood. The receptors come from a human donor with alopecia areata. Both conserved end residues are part of each CDR3. D genes are given only for firm matches. The size of a clone is reported for some rows only, either as once, few or many, or as a class for expanded clones.

>TRBV20-1|-|few|TRBJ1-2
TGCAGTGTAGAGACTAACTATGGCTACACCTTC
CSVETNYGYTF
>TRBV11-2|-|few|TRBJ2-5
TGTGCCAGCAGCCCCCGACAGGCCTCCCAAGAGACCCAGTACTTC
CASSPRQASQETQYF
>TRBV14|-|-|TRBJ2-1
TGTGCCAGCAGCCTTCTGGGCATCAACAATGAGCAGTTCTTC
CASSLLGINNEQFF
>TRBV19|-|many|TRBJ1-1
TGTGCCAGTAGTCTTGGGGTGGCTGAAGCTTTCTTT
CASSLGVAEAFF
>TRBV4-1|-|-|TRBJ2-7
TGCGCCAGCAGCCCAGGCAGTTGGGGGGCGTACGAGCAGTACTTC
CASSPGSWGAYEQYF
>TRBV29-1|TRBD1|-|TRBJ2-1
TGCAGCGTTGAAGGTTCCCGGGGGACAGGGTACAATGAGCAGTTCTTC
CSVEGSRGTGYNEQFF
>TRBV4-3|TRBD1|-|TRBJ2-7
TGCGCCAGCAGCCGATTCAGGGGGAACTACGAGCAGTACTTC
CASSRFRGNYEQYF
>TRBV4-2|TRBD1|-|TRBJ2-2
TGTGCCAGCAGCCAAGATGAAGGGGGCTTTGGTTCCGGGGAGCTGTTTTTT
CASSQDEGGFGSGELFF
>TRBV29-1|-|few|TRBJ2-1
TGCAGCGCGGGGGACAGCACCGGGACTGATGAGCAGTTCTTC
CSAGDSTGTDEQFF
>TRBV29-1|TRBD1|few|TRBJ2-5
TGCAGCGTCCTCGGGACAGGGAGAAGGTGGGAGCAGTACTTC
CSVLGTGRRWEQYF
>TRBV11-2|-|-|TRBJ1-2
TGTGCCAGCAGCTCTGGGGATGGCTACACCTTC
CASSSGDGYTF
>TRBV4-1|TRBD2|-|TRBJ2-2
TGCGCCAGCAGCCTGATTAGCGGGCACACCGGGGAGCTGTTTTTT
CASSLISGHTGELFF
>TRBV25-1|-|-|TRBJ1-1
TGTGCCAGCACCCGGGGGGCGAACACTGAAGCTTTCTTT
CASTRGANTEAFF
>TRBV19|-|few|TRBJ1-5
TGTGCCAGTAGTGGTTACGGCGGATTTAGCAATCAGCCCCAGCATTTT
CASSGYGGFSNQPQHF
>TRBV11-2|TRBD1|-|TRBJ2-2
TGTGCCAGCAGCGGGGGACAGGTCTGGGGTTGGACCGGGGAGCTGTTTTTT
CASSGGQVWGWTGELFF
>TRBV6-5|TRBD2|few|TRBJ2-1
TGTGCCAGCAGTCTGGGGACTAGCGGATACAATGAGCAGTTCTTC
CASSLGTSGYNEQFF
>TRBV7-2|-|-|TRBJ2-1
TGTGCCAGCAGCTCACCGATAGGTGCTTACAATGAGCAGTTCTTC
CASSSPIGAYNEQFF
>TRBV5-1|-|few|TRBJ2-7
TGCGCCAGCAGCTTGGCTGCTTCCACCTACGAGCAGTACTTC
CASSLAASTYEQYF
>TRBV6-6|TRBD1|-|TRBJ1-2
TGTGCCAGCAGTTTGCTCCGGGACAGGGATGGGAATGGCTACACCTTC
CASSLLRDRDGNGYTF
>TRBV28|-|-|TRBJ1-5
TGTGCCAGCAGTTACCGAGGGGGACAGCCCCAGCATTTT
CASSYRGGQPQHF
>TRBV2|TRBD2|-|TRBJ2-6
TGTGCCACCATCTCCCCTAGCGGGAGTAAGAGTTCGTGGACTGGGGCCAACGTCCTGACTTTC
CATISPSGSKSSWTGANVLTF
>TRBV2|-|-|TRBJ1-1
TGTGCCAGCACCTTAGGGGTTACTGAAGCTTTCTTT
CASTLGVTEAFF
>TRBV25-1|TRBD2|-|TRBJ2-2
TGTGCCAGCAGTGCGGGACTAGCGGGAGTGGCTGGGGAGCTGTTTTTT
CASSAGLAGVAGELFF
>TRBV7-8|-|once|TRBJ2-1
TGTGCCAGCAGCTCAACACACAGGGTCGGCAATGAGCAGTTCTTC
CASSSTHRVGNEQFF
>TRBV9|TRBD1|-|TRBJ2-5
TGTGCCAGCAGCGCGACAGGGGAGGCAGAGACCCAGTACTTC
CASSATGEAETQYF
>TRBV6-5|TRBD1|-|TRBJ1-1
TGTGCCAGCAGTCCCGGGACAGGGTTGGCTGAAGCTTTCTTT
CASSPGTGLAEAFF
>TRBV4-3|TRBD1|-|TRBJ2-2
TGCGCCAGCAGACCTGACAGGGATGCCGGGGAGCTGTTTTTT
CASRPDRDAGELFF
>TRBV5-1|-|few|TRBJ2-7
TGCGCCAGCAGCTTAGACCCGGGACCCCCCTCCGAGCAGTACTTC
CASSLDPGPPSEQYF
>TRBV7-2|-|-|TRBJ2-7
TGTGCCAGCAGCCACCCCCCCGGTGAGCAGTACTTC
CASSHPPGEQYF
>TRBV19|-|-|TRBJ1-1
TGTGCCAGTAGTATGGAAGGGGTTAACACTGAAGCTTTCTTT
CASSMEGVNTEAFF
>TRBV9|TRBD1|-|TRBJ2-7
TGTGCCAGCAGCGTAGAGGGGACAGGGACGTCCCAGCAGTACTTC
CASSVEGTGTSQQYF
>TRBV20-1|-|once|TRBJ2-2
TGCAGTGTCAGGGAGTCCGGGGAGCTGTTTTTT
CSVRESGELFF
>TRBV29-1|TRBD1|-|TRBJ1-5
TGCAGCGTTGAAATAGGGGCGCGGACAGGGAGACACCAGCCCCAGCATTTT
CSVEIGARTGRHQPQHF
>TRBV7-9|TRBD2|few|TRBJ2-7
TGTGCCAGCAGCACCGATGTAGCGGGATATACCTACGAGCAGTACTTC
CASSTDVAGYTYEQYF
>TRBV13|-|few|TRBJ1-3
TGTGCCAGCAGCCCTAGTGGAAACACCATATATTTT
CASSPSGNTIYF
>TRBV7-2|-|-|TRBJ2-7
TGTGCCAGCAGCTTGCGGGGACCCTCCTACGAGCAGTACTTC
CASSLRGPSYEQYF
>TRBV29-1|-|few|TRBJ2-1
TGCAGCGTTATCGCCACTACGAACAATGAGCAGTTCTTC
CSVIATTNNEQFF
>TRBV5-1|TRBD2|-|TRBJ2-7
TGCGCCAGCAGCTTGGGCGGGGGATACGAGCAGTACTTC
CASSLGGGYEQYF
>TRBV7-9|-|few|TRBJ2-2
TGTGCCAGCAGCTTATCCCCCGCAGATAACACCGGGGAGCTGTTTTTT
CASSLSPADNTGELFF
>TRBV7-8|-|-|TRBJ1-5
TGTGCCAGCAGCTTAGAGGCGGGGGCCCAGCCCCAGCATTTT
CASSLEAGAQPQHF
>TRBV7-9|TRBD2|-|TRBJ2-5
TGTGCCAGCAGCTCAGGGACTAGCGGGAGGGCCGAGGAGACCCAGTACTTC
CASSSGTSGRAEETQYF
>TRBV7-9|-|-|TRBJ2-3
TGTGCCAGCAGGTTAACTCGGGGGCTCACAGATACGCAGTATTTT
CASRLTRGLTDTQYF
>TRBV4-3|-|-|TRBJ2-1
TGCGCCAGCAGCCAAGTATGGACTCCGTACAATGAGCAGTTCTTC
CASSQVWTPYNEQFF
>TRBV29-1|-|-|TRBJ1-2
TGCAGCGTTGTGGGGGGAACTGTACAGGCCCATGGCTACACCTTC
CSVVGGTVQAHGYTF
>TRBV6-4|-|-|TRBJ2-5
TGTGCCAGCAGTGATGGGGGGACCCAGTACTTC
CASSDGGTQYF
>TRBV7-9|-|few|TRBJ2-7
TGTGCCAGCACAGAATTCACCTACGAGCAGTACTTC
CASTEFTYEQYF
>TRBV29-1|-|-|TRBJ1-2
TGCAGCGTTGAAGATCTGGCAGGGAGGGCTGGCTACACCTTC
CSVEDLAGRAGYTF
>TRBV27|-|-|TRBJ2-5
TGTGCCAGCAGTTGGGTCGGGTCCAAAGAGACCCAGTACTTC
CASSWVGSKETQYF
>TRBV29-1|-|few|TRBJ2-7
TGCAGCGTTGAACTAGACCAGCCCTACGAGCAGTACTTC
CSVELDQPYEQYF
>TRBV14|-|many|TRBJ2-7
TGTGCCAGCAGCCAAGGGTACGAGCAGTACTTC
CASSQGYEQYF
>TRBV7-3|-|-|TRBJ2-3
TGTGCCAGCAGCTCCGGGGGCATAGGAGATACGCAGTATTTT
CASSSGGIGDTQYF
>TRBV13|-|-|TRBJ2-7
TGTGCCAGCAGCTCCCTGGGTGGAGGCTCCTACGAGCAGTACTTC
CASSSLGGGSYEQYF
>TRBV6-5|-|-|TRBJ1-1
TGTGCCAGCACGAAAATAGGGCCCGGGACTGAAGCTTTCTTT
CASTKIGPGTEAFF
>TRBV28|-|few|TRBJ2-2
TGTGCCAGCAGTTTAGGGCAGGGGGAGCTGTTTTTT
CASSLGQGELFF
>TRBV6-5|-|-|TRBJ1-1
TGTGCCAGCAGTTACAGGCGGGGAGGCACTGAAGCTTTCTTT
CASSYRRGGTEAFF
>TRBV2|TRBD1|few|TRBJ2-6
TGTGCCAGTACCGGGACAGCTAACTCTGGGGCCAACGTCCTGACTTTC
CASTGTANSGANVLTF
>TRBV27|-|once|TRBJ2-3
TGTGCCAGCGGGTCGACAGTCGGTAACTTAGATACGCAGTATTTT
CASGSTVGNLDTQYF
>TRBV27|-|-|TRBJ1-1
TGTGCCAGCAGTTTACAGGGGTGGGGGACTGAAGCTTTCTTT
CASSLQGWGTEAFF
>TRBV29-1|TRBD1|few|TRBJ1-5
TGCAGCGTTCCTCTTTTAACAGGGGCATGTCAGCCCCAGCATTTT
CSVPLLTGACQPQHF